This T cell receptor (beta chain) was obtained from a study of blood T cells in healthy people across ages (dated by TCRdb to the mid-2010s). Regarding the study in general: Template switching captured roughly one uniquely barcoded TCR beta cDNA molecule per two T cells in model experiments. The study measured age-related changes in TCR beta repertoire diversity using deep sequencing normalized with unique cDNA molecular identifiers. The donors were divided into four age groups: young (average around 16 years), middle-aged (approximately 39), aged (approximately 62) and long-lived (around 87). To avoid experimental bias, donors of different ages were randomly spread across the sequencing lanes. The study analyzed two additional independent replicas of 1 million unique cDNA reads from the same blood draw for two donors, one aged 18 to 30 and one aged 80 or older. Here is what the overall study found, with its caveats: Compared with the aged group, the long-lived group had more naive CD4+ T cells, fewer expanded clones and increased TCR diversity, a pattern suggesting age selection. Because donor CMV infection status was unknown, age-related changes in expanded clonotypes were potentially confounded. There was a strong correlation between observed TCR beta diversity and the percentage of naive T cells measured by flow cytometry. As age increased, observed TCR beta diversity per million T cells dropped in a roughly linear way, and a significant reduction was already evident by age roughly 40. Bulk unsorted PBMC profiling prevented conclusive comparison of naive and antigen-experienced compartments. Total diversity estimates from one million sequenced T cells were considered lower bounds and underestimates.

V trim: 1 base; J trim: 2 bases; unmatched bases: 6. The CDR3 has 18 amino acids, counting the end cysteine and phenylalanine. The entry retains the CDR3 DNA only, 54 bases that are in frame from base 1. CDR1 SGHAT and CDR2 FQNNGV are derived from the germline V gene. Receptors were amplified or captured by 5' RACE. Sequencing took place on an Illumina HiSeq 2500. A second 7 to 11 cycle PCR used a sample-barcoded 5' primer and a J-beta primer mix. A unique molecular identifier was introduced onto each TCR beta cDNA molecule by a template-switch 5' adaptor carrying 12 random nucleotides. Each sample yielded at least 3 million CDR3-containing paired-end reads. The Mint cDNA synthesis kit, primed by a TRBC-specific oligonucleotide, was used to synthesize first-strand cDNA from all RNA. After uracil-DNA glycosylase treatment, a first 18-cycle PCR used universal primers M1SS and BC2_uni_R on all cDNA. The authors processed their data as follows. For normalization, 1 million high-quality reads, each with a distinct molecular identifier, were randomly selected from each sample. Instead of being binned into consensus sequences, reads that shared molecular identifiers were thrown out. CDR3 identification, clonotype clustering and error correction used MiTCR with a Q25 quality threshold and the strictest error-elimination algorithm. A nonparametric unseen species model using Euler transformation provided a lower-bound estimate of total TCR beta diversity. TCRdb applied fastp at Q25 and MiXCR to the public reads, then kept only in-frame beta chains. Entries that share a CDR3 protein sequence are merged under the most common genes and DNA. Here the V and J calls rest on TCRdb's processing, not on the authors' analysis. The sample table lists approximately 1.5 million distinct CDR3 sequences, 40% to 45% of them with a count of one. The top ten constitute under 5% of the sample.

Notes on this clonotype: Its antigen specificity is not known. No base quality values were provided; no much bigger clone lies one nucleotide off.

The approximately 39 donors, aged about 6 to 100 years, were systemically healthy Caucasian individuals from Russia. Each donor gave ten milliliters of peripheral blood, drawn into EDTA-treated Vacutainer tubes. Ficoll-Paque density-gradient centrifugation was used to isolate PBMCs, with at least 7 million per sample. Trizol reagent was used to extract total RNA from the PBMCs, yielding at least 5 micrograms per sample. The percentages of naive CD45RAhigh/CD27high T cells were determined by flow cytometry on a PBMC aliquot from every donor. The rearranged segments are TRBV11-2 and TRBJ2-7; 15 junctional bases match TRBD2. The receptor's source is a woman between 18 and 30 years old in good health. The sample was blood. CDR3 reads: CASSLVGLAGGDTYEQYF. The bases read TGTGCCAGCAGCTTAGTGGGACTAGCGGGGGGCGATACCTACGAGCAGTACTTC.